This T cell receptor (beta chain) was obtained from a study of response to subunit inactivated influenza vaccine. The study's findings and limits: Few new T cells, the authors suggested, are recruited by each seasonal influenza vaccination.

The germline V and J ends were trimmed by 3 bases and 2 bases, with 10 bases remaining between them. CDR1 and CDR2 (germline): WNHNN, SYGVQD (reference sequence). CDR3 size: 14 residues. Via MiXCR, TCRdb re-called the RT-PCR reads, giving one row per CDR3 protein. Of some 600,000 distinct CDR3 sequences in the sample, about 15% are singletons; the top ten hold roughly 7.2%. This clonotype was observed a few times. Its antigen is unidentified. The sequences come from PBMCs from blood, collected around two weeks before vaccination. The V call is TRBV10-1, the J call TRBJ2-5; a possible D gene is TRBD1 (6 bases). The TCR was taken from a man in his forties or fifties who received an inactivated influenza vaccine. The DNA of the CDR3 is TGCGCCAGCAGTGACAGGACAGATCAAGAGACCCAGTACTTC. As protein: CASSDRTDQETQYF.